One sample yielded the 27 T cell receptor beta chains listed below, sequenced in a study of PD-1 blockade in classical Hodgkin lymphoma. The time point here: cycle 4 day 1 (C4D1), after six to seven weeks of nivolumab. After autologous stem cell transplantation all patients relapsed, and prior brentuximab vedotin exposure differed between cohorts. Assay used: immunoSEQ multiplex PCR; TCRdb lists only in-frame clones, some missing. The top ten clones hold around 10% of a sample with approximately 38,000 clones, 77% of them seen once. Sequenced material: peripheral blood mononuclear cells (PBMCs), taken before the fourth cycle of nivolumab. These receptors were obtained from a human donor with classical Hodgkin lymphoma.

This clone was picked up one time. The chain links TRBV15 to TRBJ2-7, with D uncertain. CDR1 and CDR2 (germline): LNHNV, YYDKDF (reference sequence). The length of the CDR3 is 18 residues. The V gene lost 1 base and the J gene lost 3 bases, with 22 bases spanning the gap. DNA for the CDR3: TGTGCCACCAGCAGAGGCCTTAGAGAGGTTTTCACTATCTACGAGCAGTACTTC. It encodes CATSRGLREVFTIYEQYF.

V gene TRBV23-1 combines with J gene TRBJ2-7; 8 bases map to TRBD1. TRBV23-1 carries the ORF label, with uncertain function. Trimming removed 4 bases from V and 5 bases from J; junction bases left unmatched: 7. The length of the CDR3 is 14 residues. The chain's CDR3 is CASSPGTGDHEQYF. CDR3 DNA: TGCGCCAGCAGTCCCGGGACAGGAGACCACGAGCAGTACTTC.

DNA for the CDR3: TGTGCCAGCAGCTATCTAGCGAAATCCTACAATGAGCAGTTCTTC. It is translated as CASSYLAKSYNEQFF. V gene TRBV28 combines with J gene TRBJ2-1; tentatively, D is TRBD2 (6 bases). Trimming pared 6 bases from V and 1 base from J, leaving 13 bases between. The CDR3 sequence is 15 residues long. The germline V gene encodes CDR1 MDHEN and CDR2 SYDVKM.

The chain recombines TRBV10-3 with TRBJ2-5, with 8 bases matching TRBD1. V lost 6 bases, J lost 1 base, and 4 bases stayed unmatched. The CDR3 totals 14 residues. Germline CDR1 is ENHRY and CDR2 is SYGVKD. The CDR3 region is CAIRPTGGQETQYF. The CDR3 nucleotides read TGTGCCATCAGGCCTACAGGGGGCCAAGAGACCCAGTACTTC.

The chain uses TRBV14 and TRBJ2-7; D might be TRBD2 (6 bases). V shed 4 bases and J shed 6 bases, with 16 bases lying between them. The CDR3 covers 14 residues. The germline V gene encodes CDR1 SGHDN and CDR2 FVKESK. The CDR3 spells CASSPRLERAEQYF. CDR3 sequence (DNA): TGTGCCAGCAGCCCTAGACTAGAACGGGCCGAGCAGTACTTC.

This chain connects TRBV5-4 to TRBJ2-7, with 8 bases lining up with TRBD2. After removal of 4 bases from V and 5 bases from J, the junction contained 11 bases not matched to a gene. Germline-derived CDR1 and CDR2 are SGHNT and YYREEE (reference sequence). This CDR3 is 15 amino acids long. The CDR3 nucleotides read TGTGCCAGCAGCAACCCAGGGACTAGTCTCCACGAGCAGTACTTC. Protein: CASSNPGTSLHEQYF.

The chain recombines TRBV23-1 with TRBJ2-7; TRBD1 aligns across 11 bases. TRBV23-1 is classed as an ORF, of uncertain function. CDR3 length: 15 residues. Trimming removed 3 bases from V and 4 bases from J; junction bases left unmatched: 5. In nucleotides, the CDR3 is TGCGCCAGCAGTCATCAGGACAGGGGGCCTTACGAGCAGTACTTC. Translation gives CASSHQDRGPYEQYF.

V gene TRBV6-5 combines with J gene TRBJ1-5, with no clear D. The CDR3 runs to 14 residues. Germline V gene sequence: CDR1 MNHEY, CDR2 SVGAGI. The V gene lost 2 bases and the J gene lost 1 base, with 6 bases spanning the gap. CDR3 in DNA: TGTGCCAGCAGTTACGGGCGGAGCAATCAGCCCCAGCATTTT. It is translated as CASSYGRSNQPQHF.

The gene calls are TRBV14 and TRBJ1-5; no clear D. The CDR3 runs to 13 residues. Trimming left V 0 bases short and J 5 bases short, with 5 bases between. The V gene's germline CDR1 is SGHDN and CDR2 FVKESK. This chain's CDR3 is CASSQDVDQPQHF. The CDR3 DNA is TGTGCCAGCAGCCAAGATGTAGATCAGCCCCAGCATTTT.

This chain connects TRBV6-5 to TRBJ1-4; 7 bases agree with TRBD1. Germline CDR1 and CDR2: MNHEY and SVGAGI. After removal of 6 bases from V and 7 bases from J, the junction contained 8 bases not matched to a gene. The CDR3 sequence is 14 residues long. DNA for the CDR3: TGTGCCAGCAGAAGACAGGGTCTTCTTGAAAAACTGTTTTTT. Its protein is CASRRQGLLEKLFF.

The chain recombines TRBV7-9 with TRBJ2-3; 14 bases are shared with TRBD2. Per germline, CDR1 SEHNR and CDR2 FQNEAQ (reference sequence). CDR3 length: 18 amino acids. The ends lost 8 bases at V and 3 bases at J; junction bases unmatched: 13. The CDR3 DNA sequence: TGTGCCAGCGGATCAGGACTAGCGGGGGGCCCAGGGACAGATACGCAGTATTTT. Its translation: CASGSGLAGGPGTDTQYF.

DNA of the CDR3: TGTGCCAGCAGCCGATCTACAGAGAGGAACTATGGCTACACCTTC. Its translation: CASSRSTERNYGYTF. The genes are TRBV6-5 and TRBJ1-2; the D is unclear. V was shortened by 6 bases and J by 2 bases, with 16 bases between the two germline ends. Germline-derived CDR1 and CDR2 are MNHEY and SVGAGI. CDR3 length: 15 residues.

The rearrangement uses TRBV10-1 and TRBJ2-5; D gene ambiguous. V was shortened by 5 bases and J by 10 bases, with 2 bases between the two germline ends. There are 8 residues in the CDR3. From germline, CDR1 is WNHNN and CDR2 SYGVQD (reference sequence). The CDR3 sequence: CASSHQYF. Here the CDR3 DNA reads TGCGCCAGCAGTCACCAGTACTTC.

The V and J genes are TRBV7-9 and TRBJ1-6, with a tentative D call TRBD1 (6 bases). This CDR3 spans 14 amino acids. V was clipped by 2 bases and J by 10 bases, with 12 bases between them. Per the germline V gene, CDR1 is SEHNR and CDR2 is FQNEAQ (reference sequence). DNA for the CDR3: TGTGCCAGCAGCTTAAGATCAGGGGAATCACCCCTCCACTTT. It encodes CASSLRSGESPLHF.

Here the CDR3 reads CASSLGGWTNEKLFF. In nucleotides, the CDR3 is TGTGCCAGCAGCCTTGGTGGGTGGACCAATGAAAAACTGTTTTTT. V usage is TRBV28 and J usage is TRBJ1-4; D not certain. This CDR3 is 15 amino acids long. Germline V gene data show CDR1 as MDHEN and CDR2 as SYDVKM. V gave up 6 bases and J gave up 5 bases, with 16 bases separating them.

V gene TRBV5-6 combines with J gene TRBJ2-7, with D perhaps matching TRBD1 or TRBD2 (5 bases each). V was cut by 4 bases and J by 2 bases, with 19 bases left in between. The germline V gene has CDR1 SGHDT and CDR2 YYEEEE. The CDR3 totals 16 residues. CDR3 protein: CASSPPGTRGPYEQYF. CDR3 DNA sequence: TGTGCCAGCAGCCCACCCGGGACGAGGGGTCCCTACGAGCAGTACTTC. Based on the CDR3 plus reference TRBV5-6 and TRBJ2-7, the full variable domain is DAGVTQSPTHLIKTRGQQVTLRCSPKSGHDTVSWYQQALGQGPQFIFQYYEEEERQRGNFPDRFSGHQFPNYSSELNVNALLLGDSALYLCASSPPGTRGPYEQYFGPGTRLTVT.

The chain recombines TRBV6-1 with TRBJ1-5; 7 nucleotides align to TRBD1. The CDR3 consists of 15 residues. Germline CDR1 reads MNHNS; CDR2 reads SASEGT. J gave up 7 bases and V 5 bases, and 11 bases lay outside the gene matches. CDR3 bases: TGTGCCAGCAGTCCCAGGGGGGGCCGCGGACAGCCCCAGCATTTT. Translated, it gives CASSPRGGRGQPQHF.

In this sample, this clone turned up a few times. The V gene is TRBV2, the J gene TRBJ1-1; TRBD1 matches at 8 bases. The CDR3 covers 14 residues. Germline V gene lookup returns CDR1 SNHLY and CDR2 FYNNEI. V shed 6 bases and J 1 base; nucleotides not matched to a gene: 4. The CDR3 bases are TGTGCCAGCAGGACAGGGGCGGGGAACACTGAAGCTTTCTTT. Translation gives CASRTGAGNTEAFF.

The chain has TRBV7-8 and TRBJ2-1; D is perhaps TRBD1 or TRBD2 (6 bases each). The CDR3 is 15 residues long. Trimming took off 3 bases at V and 1 base at J, with 10 bases between the two ends. Per germline, CDR1 SGHVS and CDR2 FQNEAQ. CDR3 DNA: TGTGCCAGCAGCTTGTGGAGGGGGTCCTACAATGAGCAGTTCTTC. This encodes CASSLWRGSYNEQFF.

In this sample, this clone turned up a few times. The chain uses TRBV10-3 and TRBJ1-5, with a possible D match to TRBD1 (5 bases). V was clipped by 10 bases and J by 11 bases, with 18 bases between them. The CDR3 is 12 amino acids. The germline CDR1 and CDR2 sequences are ENHRY and SYGVKD. The CDR3 here is CATQQASGAQHF. CDR3 DNA sequence: TGTGCCACTCAACAGGCCTCGGGGGCCCAGCATTTT.

The rearrangement joins TRBV4-1 to TRBJ2-7; D may be TRBD1 or TRBD2 (5 bases each). V was clipped by 4 bases and J by 0 bases, with 13 bases between them. The germline V gene encodes CDR1 MGHRA and CDR2 YSYEKL. The CDR3 is 15 residues long. The CDR3 region has the DNA TGCGCCAGCAGCCTCCGGGACGGCAACTCCTACGAGCAGTACTTC. Protein product: CASSLRDGNSYEQYF.

This chain joins TRBV6-6 and TRBJ2-1; 7 bases are a match to TRBD2. Germline trimming cut 6 bases from V and 1 base from J; bases unmatched to any gene: 6. The CDR3 contains 15 residues. Germline V gene lookup returns CDR1 MNHNY and CDR2 SVGAGI (reference sequence). Written as DNA, the CDR3 is TGTGCCAGCAGGGAAGGGCGGGGGTCCTACAATGAGCAGTTCTTC. Translated, it gives CASREGRGSYNEQFF.

This clone was seen just once. The gene calls are TRBV18 and TRBJ2-3; D might be TRBD2 (6 bases). Germline CDR1 is KGHSH and CDR2 is LQKENI. The V end was cut by 0 bases, the J end by 2 bases, with 12 bases between. This CDR3 comprises 16 residues. This chain's CDR3 is CASSPPPGLNTDTQYF. CDR3 DNA: TGTGCCAGCTCACCACCCCCGGGACTGAACACAGATACGCAGTATTTT.

The chain has TRBV7-9 and TRBJ2-7, with D uncertain. The V gene's germline CDR1 is SEHNR and CDR2 FQNEAQ (reference sequence). The CDR3 runs to 14 residues. Between the trimmed V and J ends, which lost 1 base and 2 bases, there was a span of 9 bases. The CDR3: CASSLVHRPYEQYF. DNA for the CDR3: TGTGCCAGCAGCTTAGTACATAGGCCCTACGAGCAGTACTTC.

This clone appeared once. The chain combines TRBV19 with TRBJ2-2; TRBD2 matches at 7 bases. The CDR3 contains 15 residues. The V gene end was trimmed by 3 bases and the J gene end by 5 bases; junction bases not matched to a gene: 6. CDR1 and CDR2 from the germline V gene are LNHDA and SQIVND (reference sequence). The CDR3 loop reads CASSIRLAQTGELFF. CDR3 coding DNA: TGTGCCAGTAGTATCAGACTAGCTCAGACCGGGGAGCTGTTTTTT.

The chain uses TRBV28 and TRBJ1-1; no clear D. CDR3 length: 14 amino acids. Germline V lookup: CDR1 MDHEN, CDR2 SYDVKM. V gave up 6 bases and J gave up 0 bases, with 11 bases separating them. The CDR3 DNA reads TGTGCCAGCAGATACAGAAGCCTGAACACTGAAGCTTTCTTT. Amino acids: CASRYRSLNTEAFF.

This sequence joins TRBV2 and TRBJ2-1; 12 nucleotides align to TRBD1. From germline, CDR1 is SNHLY and CDR2 FYNNEI. After removal of 6 bases from V and 9 bases from J, the junction contained 12 bases not matched to a gene. The CDR3 contains 16 residues. The CDR3 DNA is TGTGCCAGCAGCCGACCGGGACAGGGGGCAGGAGGTGAGCAGTTCTTC. Translating it yields CASSRPGQGAGGEQFF.